The clone carrying this TCR beta chain was seen more than once but under ten times. Assay: immunoSEQ multiplex PCR; the TCRdb copy retains only in-frame clones and omits some. Here the sample spans a few thousand clones, roughly 80% being singletons. Per germline, CDR1 LGHNA and CDR2 YNFKEQ. The CDR3 is made up of 13 amino acids. V gave up 2 bases and J gave up 3 bases, with 8 bases separating them. The sample originates from a study of T cell changes during pregnancy in multiple sclerosis. The gene calls are TRBV4-2 and TRBJ2-7; perhaps TRBD1 as D (5 bases). The TCR originated in a female donor in good health, enrolled as a control in a pregnancy study. Here the sequenced sample was CD8+ T cells from peripheral blood mononuclear cells, taken in the second trimester of pregnancy. CDR3: CASSQFQGYEQYF. The CDR3, as DNA: TGTGCCAGCAGCCAATTCCAGGGCTACGAGCAGTACTTC.